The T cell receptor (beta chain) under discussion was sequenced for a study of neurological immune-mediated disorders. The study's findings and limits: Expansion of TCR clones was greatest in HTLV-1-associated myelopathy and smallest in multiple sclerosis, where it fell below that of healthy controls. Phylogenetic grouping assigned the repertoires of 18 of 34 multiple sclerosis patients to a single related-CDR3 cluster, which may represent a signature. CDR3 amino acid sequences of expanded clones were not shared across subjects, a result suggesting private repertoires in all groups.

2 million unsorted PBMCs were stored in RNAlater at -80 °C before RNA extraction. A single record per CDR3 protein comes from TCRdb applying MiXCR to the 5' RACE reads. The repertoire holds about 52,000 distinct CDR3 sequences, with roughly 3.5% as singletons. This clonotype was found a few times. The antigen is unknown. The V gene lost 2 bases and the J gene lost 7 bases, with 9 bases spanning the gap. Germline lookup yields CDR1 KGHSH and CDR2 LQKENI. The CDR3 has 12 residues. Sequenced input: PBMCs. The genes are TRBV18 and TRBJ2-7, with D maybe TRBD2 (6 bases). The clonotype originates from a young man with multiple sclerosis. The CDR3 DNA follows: TGTGCCAGCTCACCATCAGGGAGGGAGCAGTACTTC. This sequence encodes CASSPSGREQYF.